Shown below are 32 T cell receptor beta chains from a single sample sequenced in a study of CD8+ T cells in alopecia areata (dated by TCRdb to between 2017 and 2018). The library was made by the immunoSEQ multiplex PCR assay. To provide template for TCR sequencing, every sample had RNA extracted and reverse transcribed into cDNA. The source is immuneACCESS, and TCRdb retained only in-frame sequences with V and J called. Part of the clones is not carried over; for the studies checked, unresolved V genes explain less than half of this, and the remainder is unexplained. The table for this sample lists 170,000 or so clones; roughly 62% of them were counted only once. The ten largest clones add up to 10% to 15% of the sample. The label giving this sample's time point can be read as: 24 weeks on oral tofacitinib. What this sample's treatment or condition label stands for: oral pan-JAK inhibitor, 5-10 mg twice daily.

This specimen was CD8+ T cells sorted from blood, taken at week 24, from a patient treated with tofacitinib. These receptors originate from a human donor with alopecia areata.

This chain uses TRBV7-9 with TRBJ2-1; D remains unclear. Trimming stripped 2 bases from V and 0 bases from J, with 11 bases between. CDR3 size: 16 residues. Germline values: CDR1 SEHNR, CDR2 FQNEAQ (reference sequence). CDR3 sequence: CASSLPPSGSYNEQFF. The CDR3 DNA sequence: TGTGCCAGCAGCTTACCCCCATCGGGCTCCTACAATGAGCAGTTCTTC.

This clone was seen more than once but under ten times. The CDR3 reads CASSTLERLNNNEQFF. The CDR3 DNA sequence: TGTGCCAGCAGCACCTTAGAGAGACTCAACAACAATGAGCAGTTCTTC. The chain couples TRBV9 to TRBJ2-1; no reliable D call. The CDR3 has 16 residues. Trimming took off 4 bases at V and 5 bases at J, with 19 bases between the two ends. CDR1 and CDR2 (germline): SGDLS, YYNGEE.

This clone has more than one count but fewer than ten. V and J are TRBV12-5 and TRBJ2-7, with TRBD1 matching 7 bases. V lost 2 bases to trimming and J lost 0 bases; unmatched junction nucleotides: 4. Per germline, CDR1 LGHNT and CDR2 FRNRAP. The CDR3 length is 15 residues. This CDR3 is CASGLPRGSSYEQYF. CDR3 sequence (DNA): TGTGCTAGTGGTTTGCCCAGGGGGAGCTCCTACGAGCAGTACTTC.

This chain uses TRBV29-1 with TRBJ2-3; 7 bases align to TRBD2. Trimming at V came to 6 bases and at J to 2 bases, leaving 5 bases not matched to a gene. Germline CDR1 SQVTM, CDR2 ANQGSEA. The CDR3 is made up of 13 amino acids. The CDR3 here is CSVAGEDTDTQYF. The CDR3 DNA reads TGCAGCGTGGCGGGGGAGGACACAGATACGCAGTATTTT.

The J gene is TRBJ2-5, the V gene TRBV30; TRBD2 agrees at 7 bases. V lost 3 bases and J lost 4; bases outside the gene matches: 5. CDR1 GTSNPN and CDR2 SVGIG come from the germline V gene (reference sequence). The CDR3 is made up of 13 amino acids. The CDR3 reads CAWRGEGGETQYF. In DNA form, the CDR3 reads TGTGCCTGGAGGGGGGAGGGAGGAGAGACCCAGTACTTC.

This clone showed up just a few times. This chain uses TRBV27 with TRBJ1-2; D is possibly TRBD1 (5 bases). V lost 4 bases and J 4 bases, leaving 16 bases between the germline ends. Per the germline V gene, CDR1 is MNHEY and CDR2 is SMNVEV (reference sequence). The CDR3 loop spans 15 amino acids. This chain's CDR3 is CASSSGTQVIYGYTF. DNA of the CDR3: TGTGCCAGCAGTTCCGGGACCCAAGTAATCTATGGCTACACCTTC.

The rearrangement links TRBV5-6 to TRBJ2-2, with D possibly matching TRBD2 (6 bases). The V end lost 4 bases, the J end lost 4 bases, and 11 bases lay between the germline ends. CDR3 length: 14 residues. CDR1 and CDR2 from the germline V gene are SGHDT and YYEEEE. CDR3 nucleotide sequence: TGTGCCAGCAGCACCGGGACTCTCACCGGGGAGCTGTTTTTT. Translated, it gives CASSTGTLTGELFF.

This clone showed up just a few times. CDR3 coding DNA: TGTGCCAGCAGCTTCCGGGACAGGGGGCGAGGGACCCAGTACTTC. Translation gives CASSFRDRGRGTQYF. The chain combines TRBV6-4 with TRBJ2-5; 12 nucleotides align to TRBD1. The germline V gene has CDR1 MRHNA and CDR2 SNTAGT. The CDR3 contains 15 residues. The trim removed 6 bases at V and 7 bases at J, leaving 9 bases unmatched.

The rearrangement uses TRBV29-1 and TRBJ1-1, with 8 bases matching TRBD1. The J segment lost 1 base and the V segment lost 3 bases, leaving 1 base of the junction unmatched. CDR1 and CDR2 from the germline V gene are SQVTM and ANQGSEA. CDR3 length: 13 amino acids. The CDR3 bases are TGCAGCGTTGAGCAGGGGGCGAACACTGAAGCTTTCTTT. Translating it yields CSVEQGANTEAFF.

The chain has TRBV2 and TRBJ2-1, with TRBD2 matching 8 bases. This CDR3 region has 13 residues. Unmatched junction bases numbered 10, after V lost 10 bases and J lost 8 bases. CDR1 SNHLY and CDR2 FYNNEI come from the germline V gene. CDR3 nucleotide sequence: TGTGCCACCTTAGCGGGGCCGAGGGATGAGCAGTTCTTC. As protein: CATLAGPRDEQFF.

This sequence joins TRBV13 and TRBJ2-7, with TRBD2 matching over 9 bases. Germline CDR1 is PRHDT and CDR2 is FYEKMQ (reference sequence). Trimming removed 5 bases from V and 6 bases from J; junction bases left unmatched: 11. This CDR3 region has 15 residues. CDR3 nucleotide sequence: TGTGCCAGCAGCGAAGAGCGGGGGGCTTTGGGCGAGCAGTACTTC. As protein: CASSEERGALGEQYF. Full variable domain (missing parts from reference TRBV13 and TRBJ2-7): AAGVIQSPRHLIKEKRETATLKCYPIPRHDTVYWYQQGPGQDPQFLISFYEKMQSDKGSIPDRFSAQQFSDYHSELNMSSLELGDSALYFCASSEERGALGEQYFGPGTRLTVT.

The rearrangement joins TRBV29-1 to TRBJ2-5; 10 positions match TRBD2. Germline V gene sequence: CDR1 SQVTM, CDR2 ANQGSEA. V dropped 5 bases and J dropped 5; count of bases not matched to a gene: 20. The CDR3 has 18 residues. In DNA, the CDR3 is TGCAGCGTTACCCCTGCGGCTAGCGGGGGATACCGTCGGGAGACCCAGTACTTC. Translation gives CSVTPAASGGYRRETQYF.

The chain combines TRBV7-9 with TRBJ1-1; the D is unclear. The CDR3 spans 14 residues. V was clipped by 1 base and J by 3 bases, with 9 bases between them. The germline V gene has CDR1 SEHNR and CDR2 FQNEAQ (reference sequence). The CDR3 sequence is CASSLGGIYTEAFF. CDR3 sequence (DNA): TGTGCCAGCAGCTTAGGAGGTATCTACACTGAAGCTTTCTTT.

The J gene is TRBJ2-7, the V gene TRBV27; the D gene is possibly TRBD1 (5 bases). Germline V lookup: CDR1 MNHEY, CDR2 SMNVEV (reference sequence). The CDR3 spans 13 residues. The V end lost 5 bases, the J end lost 10 bases, and 18 bases lay between the germline ends. CDR3 sequence reads: CASSREVGDRQYF. CDR3 in DNA: TGTGCCAGCAGTAGAGAAGTCGGAGACAGACAGTACTTC.

V and J are TRBV11-2 and TRBJ1-2, with D maybe TRBD1 (6 bases). This CDR3 is built from 13 residues. Trimming cost V 4 bases and J 4 bases, with 10 bases left between them. CDR1 is SGHAT and CDR2 is FQNNGV in the germline V gene. CDR3 protein: CASSSGAGYGYTF. CDR3 nucleotide sequence: TGTGCCAGCAGCTCGGGGGCTGGCTATGGCTACACCTTC.

The V call is TRBV13, the J call TRBJ2-1, with D unresolved. Trimming stripped 3 bases from V and 4 bases from J, with 10 bases between. This CDR3 is built from 14 residues. CDR1 is PRHDT and CDR2 is FYEKMQ in the germline V gene (reference sequence). CDR3 residues: CASSLEGPYNEQFF. CDR3 coding DNA: TGTGCCAGCAGCTTGGAAGGACCATACAATGAGCAGTTCTTC.

This chain joins TRBV4-1 and TRBJ1-1; D gene uncertain. V lost 7 bases, J lost 0 bases, and 9 bases lay in between. The CDR3 has 13 amino acids. Per the germline V gene, CDR1 is MGHRA and CDR2 is YSYEKL. In nucleotides, the CDR3 is TGCGCCAGCATTGGGCAGTTGAACACTGAAGCTTTCTTT. Residues: CASIGQLNTEAFF.

This clone has more than one count but fewer than ten. The chain employs TRBV30 and TRBJ2-2; maybe TRBD2 (5 bases). The CDR3 is 14 amino acids. Germline CDR1 is GTSNPN and CDR2 is SVGIG (reference sequence). V was shortened by 2 bases and J by 9 bases, with 16 bases between the two germline ends. CDR3 nucleotides: TGTGCCTGGAGTAGGTCAGGTTTAGCGCGGGAGCTGTTTTTT. Translation gives CAWSRSGLARELFF.

V is TRBV15 and J is TRBJ2-2; tentative D call: TRBD2 (5 bases). Germline V gene data show CDR1 as LNHNV and CDR2 as YYDKDF (reference sequence). CDR3 length: 15 amino acids. V shed 5 bases and J shed 4 bases, with 14 bases lying between them. For the CDR3, the DNA is TGTGCCACCAGCTCACTAGGCTTATTCACCGGGGAGCTGTTTTTT. Its protein product is CATSSLGLFTGELFF.

The chain recombines TRBV7-9 with TRBJ2-7; D may be TRBD1 (6 bases). V lost 5 bases, J lost 0 bases, and 14 bases lay in between. The germline gives CDR1 SEHNR, CDR2 FQNEAQ (reference sequence). The CDR3 is 15 amino acids. CDR3 sequence: CASSGEGTPSYEQYF. CDR3 coding DNA: TGTGCCAGCAGCGGAGAGGGGACACCCTCCTACGAGCAGTACTTC.

The chain carries TRBV7-3 and TRBJ2-2; D assignment may be TRBD1 or TRBD2 (5 bases each). V was cut by 5 bases and J by 5 bases, with 18 bases left in between. The germline CDR1 and CDR2 sequences are SGHTA and FQGTGA. This CDR3 region has 16 residues. CDR3 in amino acids: CASSLLGGYTTGELFF. Here the CDR3 DNA reads TGTGCCAGCAGCCTTCTTGGGGGTTACACGACCGGGGAGCTGTTTTTT.

This clone was found once. This chain uses TRBV6-5 with TRBJ2-7; unclear D gene. The CDR3 runs 13 residues. V lost 3 bases and J lost 1, with 7 bases in between. CDR1 and CDR2 (germline): MNHEY, SVGAGI. The CDR3 sequence is CASSYYGSYEQYF. In nucleotides, the CDR3 is TGTGCCAGCAGTTATTACGGATCCTACGAGCAGTACTTC.

The genes are TRBV4-1 and TRBJ1-1, with D unclear. The ends were cut back, 4 bases at V and 5 bases at J, with 14 bases in the middle. This CDR3 is 14 amino acids long. CDR1 and CDR2 (germline): MGHRA, YSYEKL. The CDR3 reads CASSPSEQSTEAFF. The DNA of the CDR3 is TGCGCCAGCAGCCCCTCAGAGCAGTCGACTGAAGCTTTCTTT.

This clone was seen a handful of times. This rearrangement joins TRBV10-3 to TRBJ1-2; a weak D match, TRBD1 (5 bases). The germline V gene has CDR1 ENHRY and CDR2 SYGVKD. The CDR3 loop spans 13 amino acids. Trimming pared 4 bases from V and 3 bases from J, leaving 9 bases between. The CDR3 coding sequence is TGTGCCATCAGTGGGGGGAGCTACTATGGCTACACCTTC. Translated: CAISGGSYYGYTF.

This rearrangement joins TRBV15 to TRBJ1-5, with D possibly TRBD1 on 5 matching bases. The length of the CDR3 is 15 residues. CDR1 and CDR2 from the germline V gene are LNHNV and YYDKDF (reference sequence). The V gene lost 0 bases and the J gene lost 6 bases, with 12 bases spanning the gap. The CDR3 loop is CATSRDRGSSQPQHF. DNA of the CDR3: TGTGCCACCAGCAGAGATCGGGGGAGTTCTCAGCCCCAGCATTTT.

The chain recombines TRBV4-1 with TRBJ2-2; no clear D. CDR1 is MGHRA and CDR2 is YSYEKL in the germline V gene. The CDR3 totals 11 residues. Deletions cut 2 bases from V and 7 bases from J, with 2 bases between. The CDR3 sequence: CASSQLGELFF. In DNA form, the CDR3 reads TGCGCCAGCAGCCAACTCGGGGAGCTGTTTTTT.

This clone was recorded a few times. The chain couples TRBV4-1 to TRBJ2-6; 7 bases map to TRBD1. The V gene end was trimmed by 4 bases and the J gene end by 8 bases; junction bases not matched to a gene: 8. The CDR3 contains 15 residues. Germline V lookup: CDR1 MGHRA, CDR2 YSYEKL. DNA of the CDR3: TGCGCCAGCAGCCCTAAACCGGGACAGTCCAACGTCCTGACTTTC. Its protein product is CASSPKPGQSNVLTF.

The chain links TRBV27 to TRBJ1-5, with TRBD1 as a possible D gene (5 bases). The CDR3 runs to 15 residues. The V end lost 2 bases, the J end lost 6 bases, and 14 bases lay between the germline ends. Looked up from germline, CDR1 is MNHEY and CDR2 is SMNVEV (reference sequence). This CDR3 reads CASSLESGTGQPQHF. CDR3 sequence (DNA): TGTGCCAGCAGTTTAGAATCAGGGACGGGTCAGCCCCAGCATTTT.

This chain connects TRBV13 to TRBJ2-6, with D tentatively TRBD1 or TRBD2 (7 bases each). Deletions cut 5 bases from V and 2 bases from J, with 16 bases between. Germline V CDR1 and CDR2: PRHDT, FYEKMQ (reference sequence). The CDR3 runs to 17 residues. The CDR3 sequence is CASSTRQGGTGANVLTF. In DNA form, the CDR3 reads TGTGCCAGCAGCACTCGACAGGGAGGGACTGGGGCCAACGTCCTGACTTTC. Drawing the rest from reference TRBV13 and TRBJ2-6, the complete variable domain is AAGVIQSPRHLIKEKRETATLKCYPIPRHDTVYWYQQGPGQDPQFLISFYEKMQSDKGSIPDRFSAQQFSDYHSELNMSSLELGDSALYFCASSTRQGGTGANVLTFGAGSRLTVL.

The chain carries TRBV2 and TRBJ1-2, with 8 bases that match TRBD1. Trimming removed 6 bases from V and 2 bases from J; junction bases left unmatched: 8. The length of the CDR3 is 15 residues. Germline CDR1 SNHLY, CDR2 FYNNEI. The CDR3, as DNA: TGTGCCAGCAGACTATCGGGACAGGCGAACTATGGCTACACCTTC. Its protein is CASRLSGQANYGYTF.

The chain combines TRBV4-1 with TRBJ1-5; D gene uncertain. Germline CDR1 is MGHRA and CDR2 is YSYEKL. Deletions cut 2 bases from V and 3 bases from J, with 14 bases between. This CDR3 region has 16 residues. The CDR3 sequence is CASSQRGDLHNQPQHF. Written as DNA, the CDR3 is TGCGCCAGCAGCCAACGGGGTGACCTCCACAATCAGCCCCAGCATTTT.

The V gene is TRBV6-5, the J gene TRBJ2-1; 7 nucleotides line up with TRBD1. The CDR3 covers 14 residues. Trimming removed 8 bases from V and 0 bases from J; junction bases left unmatched: 4. CDR1 is MNHEY and CDR2 is SVGAGI in the germline V gene. Here the CDR3 reads CASQDRVSYNEQFF. The CDR3 coding sequence is TGTGCCAGCCAAGACAGGGTCTCCTACAATGAGCAGTTCTTC.